A single sample is the source of the 16 T cell receptor beta chains below, sequenced in a study of shared clonotypes between healthy human individuals. Method: immunoSEQ multiplex PCR; TCRdb's copy keeps in-frame clones and lacks some. Of around 1.1 million clones listed, 70% to 80% are singletons. Sequencing was done on a sample of memory CD4+ T cells from PBMCs. This sample's subset: CD45RA-negative fraction. The source is a man younger than 35 in good health. Some clones in this sample may be carry-over from other donors' samples.

Concerning this clone itself: Other DNA sequences in this specimen translate into the identical CDR3. The CDR3 is CASSPLGSYEQYF. The CDR3 region has the DNA TGTGCCAGCTCACCACTGGGGTCCTACGAGCAGTACTTC. The gene calls are TRBV18 and TRBJ2-7; D not certain. There are 13 residues in the CDR3. The germline gives CDR1 KGHSH, CDR2 LQKENI. Trimming took 1 base from V and 1 from J, leaving 5 bases between them.

This clone occurred once. The chain employs TRBV18 and TRBJ2-7; tentatively, D is TRBD1 or TRBD2 (5 bases each). The CDR3 spans 15 residues. Germline V lookup: CDR1 KGHSH, CDR2 LQKENI. V lost 3 bases to trimming and J lost 3 bases, with 15 bases between them. CDR3 loop: CASSPEAGGGYEQYF. The CDR3 DNA is TGTGCCAGCTCACCTGAGGCAGGTGGGGGCTACGAGCAGTACTTC.

J is TRBJ1-5 and V is TRBV5-4, with 7 nucleotides matching TRBD1. Germline V gives CDR1 SGHNT, CDR2 YYREEE (reference sequence). The V and J ends lost 0 bases and 0 bases, in that order; junction bases with no gene match: 6. The CDR3 runs 17 residues. The CDR3 DNA sequence: TGTGCCAGCAGCTTGGGCAGGACAGGATATAGCAATCAGCCCCAGCATTTT. It specifies CASSLGRTGYSNQPQHF. Combining the CDR3 with reference TRBV5-4 and TRBJ1-5 gives the whole variable domain ETGVTQSPTHLIKTRGQQVTLRCSSQSGHNTVSWYQQALGQGPQFIFQYYREEENGRGNFPPRFSGLQFPNYSSELNVNALELDDSALYLCASSLGRTGYSNQPQHFGDGTRLSIL.

The chain links TRBV2 to TRBJ1-1; maybe TRBD1 (5 bases). The CDR3 runs 12 residues. V lost 9 bases and J 1 base, leaving 9 bases between the germline ends. The germline gives CDR1 SNHLY, CDR2 FYNNEI. CDR3 bases: TGTGCCAGTGGGGGACGGAACACTGAAGCTTTCTTT. This sequence encodes CASGGRNTEAFF. The full variable domain, in which reference TRBV2 and TRBJ1-1 provide the parts outside the CDR3, is EPEVTQTPSHQVTQMGQEVILRCVPISNHLYFYWYRQILGQKVEFLVSFYNNEISEKSEIFDDQFSVERPDGSNFTLKIRSTKLEDSAMYFCASGGRNTEAFFGQGTRLTVV.

The chain uses TRBV11-2 and TRBJ2-7; 8 positions match TRBD2. The CDR3 has 18 residues. Unmatched junction bases numbered 15, after V lost 5 bases and J lost 0 bases. Germline CDR1 and CDR2: SGHAT and FQNNGV. Written as DNA, the CDR3 is TGTGCCAGCAGCCCTATTCGGGGGACTAGGTGGAGCTCCTACGAGCAGTACTTC. Amino acid sequence: CASSPIRGTRWSSYEQYF.

This clone was seen a handful of times. The genes are TRBV7-3 and TRBJ2-3; TRBD1 matches at 8 bases. CDR1 SGHTA and CDR2 FQGTGA come from the germline V gene. Trimming cost V 6 bases and J 4 bases; bases outside gene matches: 9. This CDR3 has 15 residues. The CDR3 here is CASSKNRQGPDTQYF. The CDR3 DNA sequence: TGTGCCAGCAGTAAGAATAGACAGGGGCCAGATACGCAGTATTTT. The complete variable domain, with remaining parts taken from reference TRBV7-3 and TRBJ2-3, reads GAGVSQTPSNKVTEKGKYVELRCDPISGHTALYWYRQSLGQGPEFLIYFQGTGAADDSGLPNDRFFAVRPEGSVSTLKIQRTERGDSAVYLCASSKNRQGPDTQYFGPGTRLTVL.

The chain joins TRBV10-2 to TRBJ2-1, with D possibly TRBD1 on 5 matching bases. CDR3 length: 14 amino acids. Between the trimmed V and J ends, which lost 6 bases and 0 bases, there was a span of 9 bases. CDR1 and CDR2 (germline): WSHSY, SAAADI. The CDR3 loop is CASRRRGSYNEQFF. CDR3 DNA sequence: TGCGCCAGCAGAAGAAGGGGCTCCTACAATGAGCAGTTCTTC.

This clone was found once. V usage is TRBV28 and J usage is TRBJ1-5, with TRBD1 as a possible D gene (6 bases). Trimming stripped 3 bases from V and 6 bases from J, with 21 bases between. This CDR3 is built from 17 residues. Germline CDR1 is MDHEN and CDR2 is SYDVKM. CDR3 coding DNA: TGTGCCAGCAGTTTCCCAGGCTCACAGGGTTTGGGTCAGCCCCAGCATTTT. This codes for CASSFPGSQGLGQPQHF.

The CDR3 region is CASSYRDQLGIKNIQYF. As DNA, the CDR3 is TGTGCCAGCAGCTACCGGGACCAATTAGGCATCAAAAACATTCAGTACTTC. This sequence joins TRBV25-1 and TRBJ2-4; D may match TRBD1 or TRBD2 (5 bases each). V gave up 6 bases and J gave up 3 bases, with 21 bases separating them. CDR1 is MGHDK, CDR2 SYGVNS, per germline. The CDR3 sequence is 17 residues long.

The V gene is TRBV29-1, the J gene TRBJ1-1; D not certain. CDR1 is SQVTM and CDR2 is ANQGSEA in the germline V gene. Trimming left V 7 bases short and J 1 base short, with 7 bases between. The CDR3 is 11 amino acids. DNA of the CDR3: TGCAGCGCACAAGGGAACACTGAAGCTTTCTTT. Residues: CSAQGNTEAFF.

The chain joins TRBV25-1 to TRBJ1-4; D gene unclear. Trimming cost V 0 bases and J 8 bases, with 13 bases left between them. Germline-derived CDR1 and CDR2 are MGHDK and SYGVNS. The CDR3 consists of 15 residues. This CDR3 is CASSEYQLHQEKLFF. CDR3 sequence (DNA): TGTGCCAGCAGTGAATATCAGCTGCACCAGGAAAAACTGTTTTTT.

The chain has TRBV7-2 and TRBJ1-3, with unresolved D. The germline gives CDR1 SGHTA, CDR2 FQGNSA. The length of the CDR3 is 16 residues. V shed 4 bases and J shed 0 bases, with 13 bases lying between them. The CDR3 nucleotides are TGTGCCAGCAGCTCCCGGGCCGCAAGCTCTGGAAACACCATATATTTT. Encoded protein: CASSSRAASSGNTIYF. Drawing the rest from reference TRBV7-2 and TRBJ1-3, the complete variable domain is GAGVSQSPSNKVTEKGKDVELRCDPISGHTALYWYRQSLGQGLEFLIYFQGNSAPDKSGLPSDRFSAERTGGSVSTLTIQRTQQEDSAVYLCASSSRAASSGNTIYFGEGSWLTVV.

This clone was seen just once. The J gene is TRBJ1-1, the V gene TRBV11-1; no clear D gene. Between the trimmed V and J ends, which lost 3 bases and 5 bases, there was a span of 16 bases. Germline V gene lookup returns CDR1 SGHAT and CDR2 FQDESV (reference sequence). The CDR3 spans 15 residues. The CDR3: CASSLDIARETEAFF. In DNA form, the CDR3 reads TGTGCCAGCAGCTTGGATATTGCGAGGGAAACTGAAGCTTTCTTT.

The chain uses TRBV2 and TRBJ2-7; TRBD2 matches at 7 bases. V was clipped by 2 bases and J by 2 bases; unmatched bases: 3. CDR1 and CDR2 from the germline V gene are SNHLY and FYNNEI. The CDR3 sequence is 14 residues long. CDR3 region: CASSETLAAYEQYF. CDR3 DNA: TGTGCCAGCAGTGAAACCCTAGCGGCCTACGAGCAGTACTTC.

This chain links TRBV10-3 with TRBJ1-3; D gene uncertain. The CDR3 extends over 14 amino acids. The V end was cut by 4 bases, the J end by 1 base, with 8 bases between. The germline V gene has CDR1 ENHRY and CDR2 SYGVKD. CDR3 DNA: TGTGCCATCAGTGGGACGGATTCTGGAAACACCATATATTTT. Translation: CAISGTDSGNTIYF.

This chain joins TRBV28 and TRBJ2-7; maybe TRBD1 (6 bases). Germline V lookup: CDR1 MDHEN, CDR2 SYDVKM. Deletions cut 6 bases from V and 0 bases from J, with 9 bases between. The length of the CDR3 is 13 residues. CDR3 coding DNA: TGTGCCAGCAGACGACAGGTCTCCTACGAGCAGTACTTC. Amino acid sequence: CASRRQVSYEQYF.